The 19 T cell receptor beta chains below come from one sample, sequenced in a study of blood T cells in healthy people across ages. A second 7 to 11 cycle PCR used barcoded and J-beta primers. MiXCR, run by TCRdb on the 5' RACE reads, gives a single entry per CDR3 protein. The sample holds 1.5 million to 2 million distinct CDR3 sequences, approximately 50% seen once. The sample was blood. These receptors were obtained from a woman in her thirties or forties in good health.

This clonotype has more than one count but fewer than ten. The rearrangement joins TRBV20-1 to TRBJ2-7; 10 nucleotides match TRBD2. This CDR3 has 18 amino acids. CDR1 and CDR2 (germline): DFQATT, SNEGSKA (reference sequence). V dropped 6 bases and J dropped 3; count of bases not matched to a gene: 20. CDR3 loop: CSAYSITSGEYPYYEQYF. The CDR3 DNA is TGCAGTGCCTACAGCATTACTAGCGGGGAATACCCCTACTACGAGCAGTACTTC.

This chain connects TRBV27 to TRBJ2-2; D possibly corresponds to TRBD1 (5 bases). From germline, CDR1 is MNHEY and CDR2 SMNVEV (reference sequence). The CDR3 contains 13 residues. V lost 5 bases and J 6 bases, leaving 10 bases between the germline ends. CDR3 sequence reads: CASSNRGAGELFF. The CDR3, as DNA: TGTGCCAGCAGTAATAGGGGTGCCGGGGAGCTGTTTTTT.

This clonotype was detected a few times. The chain carries TRBV4-3 and TRBJ2-5; a possible D gene is TRBD1 (6 bases). The length of the CDR3 is 16 residues. Trimming cost V 0 bases and J 5 bases, with 16 bases left between them. Germline CDR1 reads LGHNA; CDR2 reads YSLEER. CDR3 nucleotide sequence: TGCGCCAGCAGCCAAGATTTGAACAGGGCGAGCGAGACCCAGTACTTC. Translating it yields CASSQDLNRASETQYF.

There are many counts of this clonotype. The CDR3: CASSYGQSQETQYF. CDR3 nucleotide sequence: TGTGCCAGCAGCTATGGACAGTCCCAAGAGACCCAGTACTTC. This chain connects TRBV12-3 or TRBV12-4 to TRBJ2-5; maybe TRBD1 (6 bases). Trimming shortened V by 6 bases and J by 1 base, and 12 bases separated the two germline ends. The CDR3 spans 14 residues.

This clonotype was seen only a few times. As DNA, the CDR3 is TGTGCCAGCAGAGAGCTAGCGCCGCGGGGCAACAATGAGCAGTTCTTC. Translated, it gives CASRELAPRGNNEQFF. J is TRBJ2-1 and V is TRBV6-5, with a possible D match to TRBD2 (6 bases). V was cut by 6 bases and J by 5 bases, with 20 bases left in between. Per germline, CDR1 MNHEY and CDR2 SVGAGI. The CDR3 loop spans 16 amino acids.

This clonotype was observed a few times. The rearrangement uses TRBV7-3 and TRBJ1-1, with a tentative D call TRBD1 (6 bases). The V gene lost 0 bases and the J gene lost 8 bases, with 13 bases spanning the gap. The CDR3 is made up of 14 amino acids. Germline CDR1 SGHTA, CDR2 FQGTGA. The CDR3, as DNA: TGTGCCAGCAGCTTAACGAGGGTAGGGGGAGAAGCTTTCTTT. Encoded protein: CASSLTRVGGEAFF.

This chain connects TRBV2 to TRBJ1-6, with 8 positions matching TRBD1. Germline loops: CDR1 SNHLY, CDR2 FYNNEI. The CDR3 totals 17 residues. V shed 7 bases and J 3 bases; nucleotides not matched to a gene: 11. The CDR3, as DNA: TGTGCCAGCACCGAGGGCCCAGGGGGCATCTATAATTCACCCCTCCACTTT. As protein: CASTEGPGGIYNSPLHF.

This clonotype was detected once. V usage is TRBV20-1 and J usage is TRBJ1-3; 7 bases agree with TRBD1. Germline loops: CDR1 DFQATT, CDR2 SNEGSKA (reference sequence). The length of the CDR3 is 14 residues. The V gene end was trimmed by 1 base and the J gene end by 3 bases; junction bases not matched to a gene: 3. The DNA of the CDR3 is TGCAGTGCTAGAGGGCAGGGGGGTGGAAACACCATATATTTT. Its protein product is CSARGQGGGNTIYF.

Of note for this clonotype: Sequence at one end of the junction differs from germline and may be a read error. The V and J genes are TRBV11-2 and TRBJ2-1; no reliable D call. The CDR3 length is 15 residues. Per germline, CDR1 SGHAT and CDR2 FQNNGV. The CDR3 region is CAGSPQQSSYNEQFF. CDR3 in DNA: TGTGCCGGCAGCCCACAACAGAGCTCCTACAATGAGCAGTTCTTC.

This chain links TRBV28 with TRBJ2-1, with D possibly matching TRBD1 (6 bases). V was pared by 2 bases and J by 3 bases, with 14 bases between. The CDR3 extends over 16 amino acids. CDR1 is MDHEN, CDR2 SYDVKM, per germline. CDR3 sequence reads: CASSLPQTGFYNEQFF. DNA of the CDR3: TGTGCCAGCAGTTTACCCCAGACAGGATTCTACAATGAGCAGTTCTTC.

The rearrangement uses TRBV11-2 and TRBJ1-2; TRBD1 might be the D (6 bases). The germline V gene encodes CDR1 SGHAT and CDR2 FQNNGV. Trimming removed 6 bases at V and 3 bases at J, with 11 bases between. This CDR3 is 13 amino acids long. This CDR3 reads CASSQDSHYGYTF. In DNA form, the CDR3 reads TGTGCCAGCAGTCAGGACAGTCACTATGGCTACACCTTC.

V gene TRBV7-2 combines with J gene TRBJ2-1; no definite D call. This CDR3 is 12 amino acids long. CDR1 and CDR2 (germline): SGHTA, FQGNSA. Between the trimmed V and J ends, which lost 1 base and 10 bases, there was a span of 8 bases. The DNA of the CDR3 is TGTGCCAGCAGCTTAGGAAAGGGCGAGCAGTTCTTC. Translated: CASSLGKGEQFF.

The CDR3 reads CASSRKEGLNTEAFF. The CDR3 bases are TGTGCCAGCAGCCGTAAGGAGGGGCTGAACACTGAAGCTTTCTTT. This sequence joins TRBV12-3 or TRBV12-4 and TRBJ1-1; tentatively, D is TRBD1 (5 bases). V lost 6 bases, J lost 0 bases, and 14 bases lay in between. CDR3 size: 15 residues.

This clonotype was seen a few times. DNA for the CDR3: TGTGCCAGCTTGACCAGCGGGGATACGCAGTATTTT. The encoded protein is CASLTSGDTQYF. V usage is TRBV12-3 or TRBV12-4 and J usage is TRBJ2-3; D might be TRBD2 (6 bases). The V end was cut by 8 bases, the J end by 6 bases, with 12 bases between. The CDR3 has 12 amino acids.

This clonotype has only a few counts. The CDR3 loop reads CASRHPHRQGEANYGYTF. As DNA, the CDR3 is TGTGCCAGCAGACATCCTCACAGACAGGGCGAAGCTAACTATGGCTACACCTTC. This rearrangement joins TRBV5-5 to TRBJ1-2; 7 bases match TRBD1. Trimming took 5 bases from V and 0 from J; bases not matched to a gene: 16. Germline values: CDR1 SGHKS, CDR2 YYEKEE (reference sequence). This CDR3 is 18 amino acids long.

The chain joins TRBV7-2 to TRBJ2-5; D could derive from TRBD1 or TRBD2 (6 bases each). Per the germline V gene, CDR1 is SGHTA and CDR2 is FQGNSA. CDR3 length equals 16 residues. Deletions cut 5 bases from V and 11 bases from J, with 27 bases between. Here the CDR3 DNA reads TGTGCCAGCAGCCCGGGGGCGGCTACATCGTACAATGAGCAGTACTTC. It codes for CASSPGAATSYNEQYF.

The genes are TRBV7-2 and TRBJ2-6; D gene unclear. V lost 4 bases and J lost 0, with 10 bases in between. There are 16 residues in the CDR3. Germline CDR1 reads SGHTA; CDR2 reads FQGNSA. The CDR3 spells CASSSRGRSGANVLTF. The CDR3 nucleotides read TGTGCCAGCAGCTCTCGCGGTCGCTCTGGGGCCAACGTCCTGACTTTC.

The V and J genes are TRBV25-1 and TRBJ1-1; weak D call: TRBD1 (5 bases). CDR3 size: 15 residues. The germline V and J ends were trimmed by 6 bases and 4 bases, with 18 bases remaining between them. The germline V gene encodes CDR1 MGHDK and CDR2 SYGVNS. The CDR3 DNA follows: TGTGCCAGCAGGCCGAGCTACAGGACTCGCACTGAAGCTTTCTTT. Translated: CASRPSYRTRTEAFF.

V gene TRBV6-2 or TRBV6-3 combines with J gene TRBJ1-1; D is unresolved. This CDR3 region has 13 residues. The V gene's germline CDR1 is MNHEY and CDR2 SVGEGT. Trimming shortened V by 2 bases and J by 0 bases, and 4 bases separated the two germline ends. CDR3 DNA sequence: TGTGCCAGCAGTTACCTCATGAACACTGAAGCTTTCTTT. Protein product: CASSYLMNTEAFF.